What follows are 25 T cell receptor beta chains derived from one specimen sequenced in a study of blood T cell repertoires in COVID-19. This table comes from immunoSEQ multiplex PCR, and its TCRdb copy is limited to in-frame clones, with some not included. Of roughly 250,000 clones listed, around 89% were seen once; the top ten hold roughly 0.8%. Sequenced sample: peripheral blood. These TCRs come from a man aged 30-40 years with acute or convalescent COVID-19.

The V and J genes are TRBV10-3 and TRBJ2-1, with 12 bases matching TRBD2. The CDR3 consists of 20 residues. The V and J ends lost 0 bases and 2 bases, in that order; junction bases with no gene match: 11. Germline V gene data show CDR1 as ENHRY and CDR2 as SYGVKD. This chain's CDR3 is CAISESLGLSSGGAYNEQFF. CDR3 in DNA: TGTGCCATCAGTGAGTCCTTAGGATTATCTAGCGGGGGGGCCTACAATGAGCAGTTCTTC.

The chain has TRBV5-1 and TRBJ1-4, with no clear D. This CDR3 has 13 residues. V shed 2 bases and J shed 5 bases, with 7 bases lying between them. Germline-derived CDR1 and CDR2 are SGHRS and YFSETQ. Here the CDR3 DNA reads TGCGCCAGCAGCTTCTGGGAGAATGAAAAACTGTTTTTT. Protein: CASSFWENEKLFF.

The J gene is TRBJ2-2, the V gene TRBV30, with D perhaps TRBD1 (6 bases). The V and J ends lost 1 base and 5 bases respectively, with 14 bases between them. Germline CDR1 GTSNPN, CDR2 SVGIG (reference sequence). There are 15 residues in the CDR3. The CDR3 reads CAWSALQGWTGELFF. CDR3 bases: TGTGCCTGGAGTGCCTTACAGGGTTGGACCGGGGAGCTGTTTTTT.

The rearrangement uses TRBV9 and TRBJ1-1; weak D call: TRBD1 (6 bases). This CDR3 is built from 17 residues. Germline V CDR1 and CDR2: SGDLS, YYNGEE. V shed 0 bases and J shed 4 bases, with 19 bases lying between them. As DNA, the CDR3 is TGTGCCAGCAGCGTAGTCTCAGGGGATGGAATTCGCACTGAAGCTTTCTTT. As protein: CASSVVSGDGIRTEAFF.

The gene calls are TRBV18 and TRBJ1-2; D unclear. V lost 3 bases and J lost 7, with 12 bases in between. Germline CDR1 KGHSH, CDR2 LQKENI. The CDR3 extends over 13 amino acids. This CDR3 reads CASSPEVLSGYTF. CDR3 in DNA: TGTGCCAGCTCACCGGAGGTCCTGAGTGGCTACACCTTC.

The rearrangement uses TRBV30 and TRBJ1-3, with no clear D. The length of the CDR3 is 14 residues. The V and J ends lost 5 bases and 0 bases respectively, with 11 bases between them. Per the germline V gene, CDR1 is GTSNPN and CDR2 is SVGIG (reference sequence). Written as DNA, the CDR3 is TGTGCCTGGGCACCCAGTTTCTCTGGAAACACCATATATTTT. Encoded protein: CAWAPSFSGNTIYF.

The V call is TRBV5-6, the J call TRBJ1-6; D perhaps matches TRBD1 (6 bases). The V and J ends lost 3 bases and 8 bases respectively, with 12 bases between them. The CDR3 loop spans 14 amino acids. The germline V gene encodes CDR1 SGHDT and CDR2 YYEEEE. In DNA, the CDR3 is TGTGCCAGCAGCTACAGGGAAGTGGATTCACCCCTCCACTTT. Its translation is CASSYREVDSPLHF.

The chain employs TRBV27 and TRBJ1-1, with unresolved D. The CDR3 loop spans 12 amino acids. In germline, CDR1 is MNHEY, CDR2 SMNVEV (reference sequence). Trimming shortened V by 6 bases and J by 0 bases, and 5 bases separated the two germline ends. As DNA, the CDR3 is TGTGCCAGCAGGCGGTTGAACACTGAAGCTTTCTTT. It specifies CASRRLNTEAFF.

DNA of the CDR3: TGTGCCAGCAGGAAAGCGGGAGTCGATGAGCAGTACTTC. Encoded protein: CASRKAGVDEQYF. This chain connects TRBV7-2 to TRBJ2-7; TRBD2 matches at 8 bases. CDR1 SGHTA and CDR2 FQGNSA come from the germline V gene. The CDR3 sequence is 13 residues long. The ends lost 6 bases at V and 7 bases at J; junction bases unmatched: 8.

The chain carries TRBV11-3 and TRBJ2-5; 7 bases are a match to TRBD2. The germline gives CDR1 SGHNT, CDR2 YENEEA. With 1 base clipped from V and 1 base from J, the junction kept 0 bases outside the gene matches. The CDR3 has 14 amino acids. The CDR3 nucleotides read TGTGCCAGCAGCTTAGCGGGGGGCCAAGAGACCCAGTACTTC. This codes for CASSLAGGQETQYF. The entire variable domain, with the rest obtained from reference TRBV11-3 and TRBJ2-5, is as follows: EAGVVQSPRYKIIEKKQPVAFWCNPISGHNTLYWYLQNLGQGPELLIRYENEEAVDDSQLPKDRFSAERLKGVDSTLKIQPAELGDSAVYLCASSLAGGQETQYFGPGTRLLVL.

The chain has TRBV30 and TRBJ2-7; 7 positions agree with TRBD1. Trimming removed 3 bases from V and 6 bases from J; junction bases left unmatched: 5. Germline V gene data show CDR1 as GTSNPN and CDR2 as SVGIG (reference sequence). The CDR3 has 12 residues. CDR3 DNA: TGTGCCTGGAGCGTCACAGGGGTCGAGCAGTACTTC. It specifies CAWSVTGVEQYF.

This clone came up once. The V gene is TRBV15, the J gene TRBJ1-2; D might be TRBD1 (6 bases). The CDR3 runs 15 residues. Germline CDR1 LNHNV, CDR2 YYDKDF (reference sequence). V shed 1 base and J shed 4 bases, with 13 bases lying between them. CDR3 coding DNA: TGTGCCACCAGCAGAGGAGTCAGGGGTTCCTATGGCTACACCTTC. Encoded protein: CATSRGVRGSYGYTF. Full variable domain (outside the CDR3, taken from reference TRBV15 and TRBJ1-2): DAMVIQNPRYQVTQFGKPVTLSCSQTLNHNVMYWYQQKSSQAPKLLFHYYDKDFNNEADTPDNFQSRRPNTSFCFLDIRSPGLGDTAMYLCATSRGVRGSYGYTFGSGTRLTVV.

The chain is built from TRBV28 and TRBJ1-2; 10 bases match TRBD1. V shed 5 bases, J shed 6 bases, and the junction held 9 bases outside the gene matches. Germline V gives CDR1 MDHEN, CDR2 SYDVKM. CDR3 length: 15 residues. The CDR3 bases are TGTGCCAGCAGTCAAAATGCCGGGACAGGGGATGGCTACACCTTC. It specifies CASSQNAGTGDGYTF.

The chain recombines TRBV15 with TRBJ2-5; 9 positions agree with TRBD1. The V segment lost 2 bases and the J segment 8 bases; nucleotides outside the gene matches: 6. CDR1 is LNHNV and CDR2 is YYDKDF in the germline V gene (reference sequence). This CDR3 has 14 residues. Here the CDR3 reads CATSRNPGQGTQYF. The CDR3 region has the DNA TGTGCCACCAGCAGAAACCCGGGACAGGGAACCCAGTACTTC.

The chain employs TRBV19 and TRBJ1-2; 7 nucleotides agree with TRBD1. The CDR3 totals 14 residues. The germline V gene encodes CDR1 LNHDA and CDR2 SQIVND (reference sequence). The V and J ends lost 5 bases and 4 bases, in that order; junction bases with no gene match: 7. CDR3 coding DNA: TGTGCCAGTAGTCAAATGGGACAGAGCTATGGCTACACCTTC. It yields the protein CASSQMGQSYGYTF. Based on the CDR3 plus reference TRBV19 and TRBJ1-2, the full variable domain is DGGITQSPKYLFRKEGQNVTLSCEQNLNHDAMYWYRQDPGQGLRLIYYSQIVNDFQKGDIAEGYSVSREKKESFPLTVTSAQKNPTAFYLCASSQMGQSYGYTFGSGTRLTVV.

The rearrangement uses TRBV9 and TRBJ2-1; 7 positions agree with TRBD2. This CDR3 has 17 residues. The germline CDR1 and CDR2 sequences are SGDLS and YYNGEE. Losses at the gene ends were 1 base for V and 0 bases for J; bases not matched to a gene: 7. CDR3 region: CASSVLGGGSSYNEQFF. In DNA, the CDR3 is TGTGCCAGCAGCGTACTGGGCGGCGGGAGCTCCTACAATGAGCAGTTCTTC.

As concerns this clone: This sample also contains other DNA sequences that code for the same CDR3. The chain has TRBV9 and TRBJ2-2; D is unclear. The germline CDR1 and CDR2 sequences are SGDLS and YYNGEE. V lost 3 bases, J lost 7 bases, and 7 bases lay in between. The CDR3 length is 12 residues. CDR3 sequence: CASSASVGELFF. The CDR3 bases are TGTGCCAGCAGCGCGAGTGTCGGGGAGCTGTTTTTT.

The V and J genes are TRBV5-1 and TRBJ2-3, with 7 bases identical to TRBD2. Germline assignment: CDR1 SGHRS and CDR2 YFSETQ. V lost 4 bases, J lost 0 bases, and 8 bases stayed unmatched. This CDR3 is 16 amino acids long. The CDR3 sequence: CASSPGGTTSTDTQYF. In nucleotides, the CDR3 is TGCGCCAGCAGCCCCGGGGGGACGACTAGCACAGATACGCAGTATTTT.

V gene TRBV3-1 (or the pseudogene TRBV3-2) combines with J gene TRBJ2-2; D is undetermined. CDR3 length: 16 residues. Looked up from germline, CDR1 is LGHDT and CDR2 is YNNKEL (reference sequence). Trimming left V 1 base short and J 0 bases short, with 9 bases between. CDR3 protein: CASSQVRLPNTGELFF. CDR3 sequence (DNA): TGTGCCAGCAGCCAAGTGAGGCTTCCGAACACCGGGGAGCTGTTTTTT.

J is TRBJ1-2 and V is TRBV6-1; weak D call: TRBD1 (6 bases). Germline V gene data show CDR1 as MNHNS and CDR2 as SASEGT. The CDR3 consists of 12 residues. With 5 bases removed from V and 4 bases from J, the gap between germline ends came to 8 bases. CDR3 nucleotides: TGTGCCAGCAGTTCAGGGGCCTATGGCTACACCTTC. Protein product: CASSSGAYGYTF.

This rearrangement joins TRBV27 to TRBJ1-1; unclear D gene. The CDR3 runs to 13 residues. The V gene lost 8 bases and the J gene lost 6 bases, with 16 bases spanning the gap. CDR1 is MNHEY, CDR2 SMNVEV, per germline (reference sequence). As DNA, the CDR3 is TGTGCCAGCCGGGGTAGTGGGCCCCCTGAAGCTTTCTTT. It encodes CASRGSGPPEAFF.

The V call is TRBV28, the J call TRBJ1-1, with D possibly matching TRBD1 (6 bases). The germline gives CDR1 MDHEN, CDR2 SYDVKM. V dropped 6 bases and J dropped 5 bases, with 19 bases sitting between them. The CDR3 covers 15 residues. CDR3 loop: CASRKGGQGWTEAFF. Here the CDR3 DNA reads TGTGCCAGCAGGAAGGGGGGGCAGGGGTGGACTGAAGCTTTCTTT.

This chain links TRBV18 with TRBJ1-4; TRBD1 is a possible D gene (6 bases). V was cut by 3 bases and J by 3 bases, with 17 bases left in between. Germline CDR1 KGHSH, CDR2 LQKENI. This CDR3 comprises 17 residues. The CDR3 DNA is TGTGCCAGCTCACCCGTCTCAGGGGCGATTCCTAATGAAAAACTGTTTTTT. This translates into CASSPVSGAIPNEKLFF.

V and J are TRBV6-1 and TRBJ1-4; perhaps TRBD1 as D (5 bases). The CDR3 has 16 residues. CDR1 is MNHNS and CDR2 is SASEGT in the germline V gene. Trimming cost V 1 base and J 1 base, with 10 bases left between them. CDR3 in DNA: TGTGCCAGCAGTGAAGAAGTGGGGGGAACTAATGAAAAACTGTTTTTT. It encodes CASSEEVGGTNEKLFF.

The genes are TRBV29-1 and TRBJ1-5, with TRBD1 identical over 7 bases. J was trimmed by 1 base and V by 7 bases; bases with no gene match: 4. Germline values: CDR1 SQVTM, CDR2 ANQGSEA. The CDR3 contains 13 residues. The CDR3 coding sequence is TGCAGCGCTCAGGGGGGAAGCAATCAGCCCCAGCATTTT. This sequence encodes CSAQGGSNQPQHF.